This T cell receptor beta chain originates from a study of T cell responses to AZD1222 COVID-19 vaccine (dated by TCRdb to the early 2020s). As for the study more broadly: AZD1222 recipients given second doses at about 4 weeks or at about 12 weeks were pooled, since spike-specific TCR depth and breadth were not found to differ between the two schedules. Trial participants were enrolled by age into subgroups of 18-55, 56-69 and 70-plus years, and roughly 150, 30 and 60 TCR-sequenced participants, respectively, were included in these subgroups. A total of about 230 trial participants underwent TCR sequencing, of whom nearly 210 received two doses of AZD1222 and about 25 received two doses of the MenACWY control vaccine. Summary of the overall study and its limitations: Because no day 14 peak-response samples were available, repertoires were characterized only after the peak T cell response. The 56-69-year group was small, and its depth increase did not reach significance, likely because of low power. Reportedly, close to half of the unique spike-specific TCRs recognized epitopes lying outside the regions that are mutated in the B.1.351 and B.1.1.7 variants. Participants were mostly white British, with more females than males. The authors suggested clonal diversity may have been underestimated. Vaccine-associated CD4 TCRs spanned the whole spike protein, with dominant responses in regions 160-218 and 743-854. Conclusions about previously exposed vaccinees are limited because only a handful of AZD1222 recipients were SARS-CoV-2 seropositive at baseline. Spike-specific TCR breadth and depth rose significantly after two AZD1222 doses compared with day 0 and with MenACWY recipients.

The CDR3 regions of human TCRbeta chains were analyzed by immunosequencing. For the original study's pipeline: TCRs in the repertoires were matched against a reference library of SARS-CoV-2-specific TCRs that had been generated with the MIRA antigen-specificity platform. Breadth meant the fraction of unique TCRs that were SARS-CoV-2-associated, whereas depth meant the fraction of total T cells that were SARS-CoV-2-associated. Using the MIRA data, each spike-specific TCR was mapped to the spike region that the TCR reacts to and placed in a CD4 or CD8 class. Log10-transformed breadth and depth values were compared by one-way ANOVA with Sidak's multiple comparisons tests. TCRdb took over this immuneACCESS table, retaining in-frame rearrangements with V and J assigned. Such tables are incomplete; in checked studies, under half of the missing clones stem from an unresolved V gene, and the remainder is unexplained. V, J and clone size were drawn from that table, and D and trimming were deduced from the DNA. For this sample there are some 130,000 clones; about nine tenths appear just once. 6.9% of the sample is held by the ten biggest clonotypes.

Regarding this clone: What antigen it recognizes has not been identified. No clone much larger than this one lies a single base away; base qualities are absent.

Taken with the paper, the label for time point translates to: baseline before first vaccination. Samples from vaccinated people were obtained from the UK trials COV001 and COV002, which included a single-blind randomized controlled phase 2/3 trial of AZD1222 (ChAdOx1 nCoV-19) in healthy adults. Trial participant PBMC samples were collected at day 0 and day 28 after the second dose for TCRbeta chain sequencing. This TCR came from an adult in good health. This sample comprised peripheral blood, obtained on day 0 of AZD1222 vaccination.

The base sequence is TGTGCCAGCTCAGCTTCTAGGGGTTTCAATCAGCCCCAGCATTTT. It encodes CASSASRGFNQPQHF. The chain is made from TRBV5-4 and TRBJ1-5; TRBD1 is a possible D gene, resting on 5 matching bases. V and J lose 7 bases and 3 bases, and a span of 17 bases separates them. Including the terminal cysteine and phenylalanine, the CDR3 comprises 15 residues. Kept here is only the CDR3 DNA, which spans 45 bases and is read in frame from base 1. From the germline V gene (reference sequence), CDR1 is SGHNT and CDR2 is YYREEE. The full variable domain, completed from the reference TRBV5-4 and TRBJ1-5 proteins outside the CDR3, reads ETGVTQSPTHLIKTRGQQVTLRCSSQSGHNTVSWYQQALGQGPQFIFQYYREEENGRGNFPPRFSGLQFPNYSSELNVNALELDDSALYLCASSASRGFNQPQHFGDGTRLSIL.